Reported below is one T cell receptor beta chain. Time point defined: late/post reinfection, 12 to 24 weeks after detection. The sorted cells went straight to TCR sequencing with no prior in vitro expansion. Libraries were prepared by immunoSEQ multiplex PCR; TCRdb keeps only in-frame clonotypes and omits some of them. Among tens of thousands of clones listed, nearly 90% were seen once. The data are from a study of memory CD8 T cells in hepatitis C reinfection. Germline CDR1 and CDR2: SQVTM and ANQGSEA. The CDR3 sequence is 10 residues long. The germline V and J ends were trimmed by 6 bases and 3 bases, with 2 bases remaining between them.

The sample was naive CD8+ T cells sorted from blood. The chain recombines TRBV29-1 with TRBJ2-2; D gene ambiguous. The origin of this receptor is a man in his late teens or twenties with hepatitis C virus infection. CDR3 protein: CSVYTGELFF. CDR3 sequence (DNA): TGCAGCGTCTACACCGGGGAGCTGTTTTTT.